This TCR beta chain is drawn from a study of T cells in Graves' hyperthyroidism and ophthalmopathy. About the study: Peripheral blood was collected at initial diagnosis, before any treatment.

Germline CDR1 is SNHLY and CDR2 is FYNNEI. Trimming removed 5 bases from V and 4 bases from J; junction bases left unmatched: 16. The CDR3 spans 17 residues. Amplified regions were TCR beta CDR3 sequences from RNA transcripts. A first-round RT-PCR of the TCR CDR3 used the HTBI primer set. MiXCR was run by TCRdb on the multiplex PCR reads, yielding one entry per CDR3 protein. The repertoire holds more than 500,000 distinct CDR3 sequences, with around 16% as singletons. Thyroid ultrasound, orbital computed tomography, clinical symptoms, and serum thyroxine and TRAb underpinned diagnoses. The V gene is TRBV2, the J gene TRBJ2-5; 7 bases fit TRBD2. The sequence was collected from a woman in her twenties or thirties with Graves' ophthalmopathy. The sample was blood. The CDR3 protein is CASSLRRGRVEGETQYF. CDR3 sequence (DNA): TGTGCCAGCAGTTTAAGGCGTGGGAGGGTTGAGGGAGAGACCCAGTACTTC.